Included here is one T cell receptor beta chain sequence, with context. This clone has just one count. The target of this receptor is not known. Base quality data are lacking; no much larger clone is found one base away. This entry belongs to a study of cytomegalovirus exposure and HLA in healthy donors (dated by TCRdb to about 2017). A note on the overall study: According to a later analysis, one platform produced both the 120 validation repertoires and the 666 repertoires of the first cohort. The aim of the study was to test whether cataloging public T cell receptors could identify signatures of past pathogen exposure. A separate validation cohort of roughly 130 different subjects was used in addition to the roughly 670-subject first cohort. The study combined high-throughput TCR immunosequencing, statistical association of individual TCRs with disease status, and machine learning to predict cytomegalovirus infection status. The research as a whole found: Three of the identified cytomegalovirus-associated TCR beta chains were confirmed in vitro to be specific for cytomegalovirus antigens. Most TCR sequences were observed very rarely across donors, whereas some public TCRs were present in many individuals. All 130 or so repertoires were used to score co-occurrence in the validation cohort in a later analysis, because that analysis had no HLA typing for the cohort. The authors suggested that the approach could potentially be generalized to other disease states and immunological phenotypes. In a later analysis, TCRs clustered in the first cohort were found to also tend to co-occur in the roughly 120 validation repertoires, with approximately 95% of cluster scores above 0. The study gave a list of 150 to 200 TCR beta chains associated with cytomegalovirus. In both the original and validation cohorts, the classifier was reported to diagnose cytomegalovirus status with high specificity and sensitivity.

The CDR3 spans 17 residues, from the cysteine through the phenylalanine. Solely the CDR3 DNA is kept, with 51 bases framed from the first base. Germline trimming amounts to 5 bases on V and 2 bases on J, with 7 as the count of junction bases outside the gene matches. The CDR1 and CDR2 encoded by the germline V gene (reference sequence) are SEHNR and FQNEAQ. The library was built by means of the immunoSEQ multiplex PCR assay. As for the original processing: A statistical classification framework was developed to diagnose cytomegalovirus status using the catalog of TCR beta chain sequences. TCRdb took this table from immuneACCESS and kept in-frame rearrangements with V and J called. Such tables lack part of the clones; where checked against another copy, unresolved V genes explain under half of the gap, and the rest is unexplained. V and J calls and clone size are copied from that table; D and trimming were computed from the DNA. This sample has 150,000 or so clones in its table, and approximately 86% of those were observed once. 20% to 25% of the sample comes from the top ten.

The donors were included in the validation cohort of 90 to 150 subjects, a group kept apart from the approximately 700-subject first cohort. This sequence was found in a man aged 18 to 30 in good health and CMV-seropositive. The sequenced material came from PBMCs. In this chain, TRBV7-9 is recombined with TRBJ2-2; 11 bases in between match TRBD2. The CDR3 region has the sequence CASSTRGTSGNTGELFF. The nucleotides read TGTGCCAGCAGCACAAGGGGGACTAGCGGCAACACCGGGGAGCTGTTTTTT.